This TCR beta chain was captured in a study of yellow fever vaccine responses in identical twins. Findings and limits, study-wide: Reports say the vaccine T cell response in twins looked partly convergent and partly personalized.

Comments on this clonotype: The antigen is not known.

TCRdb re-called the RT-PCR reads through MiXCR, storing one row per CDR3 protein. There are approximately 4,000 distinct CDR3 sequences in the sample; 73% occur only once, and approximately 8% lies in the top ten. V lost 3 bases and J 7 bases, leaving 12 bases between the germline ends. The CDR3 has 13 residues. Germline V gene data show CDR1 as LNHNV and CDR2 as YYDKDF (reference sequence). V usage is TRBV15 and J usage is TRBJ1-2, with D perhaps matching TRBD1 (6 bases). The starting material was T cells from blood (PBMCs), unsorted or a sorted subset (not recorded which), obtained before or after yellow fever vaccination (not recorded which). This receptor was obtained from a young woman who received the yellow fever vaccine. The CDR3 here is CATSSSTGSGYTF. The CDR3 DNA reads TGTGCCACCAGCAGTTCTACAGGGTCTGGCTACACCTTC. The whole variable domain, filled in from reference TRBV15 and TRBJ1-2, reads DAMVIQNPRYQVTQFGKPVTLSCSQTLNHNVMYWYQQKSSQAPKLLFHYYDKDFNNEADTPDNFQSRRPNTSFCFLDIRSPGLGDTAMYLCATSSSTGSGYTFGSGTRLTVV.